The present TCR beta chain was sequenced within a study of cytotoxic CD8 clonotypes in ibrutinib-treated CLL. Background on the study: Across the patients, some ten were relapsed/refractory, around 16 treatment-naive and around 18 IGHV unmutated. Whole-study findings and limits: Contraction or stability on treatment was seen for public clonotypes, which were uncommon. Against age-matched healthy donors, baseline clonality ran higher and tracked circulating CD8+ T-cell counts.

The planned depth of sequencing spanned 1 in 200,000 to 1 in 1 million T cells. Produced via immunoSEQ multiplex PCR; TCRdb's table is partial and in-frame only. The sample lists fewer than 25,000 clones; about 78% were seen once. Comments on this clone: Its antigen is currently unknown.

This TCR was sampled from a human donor with chronic lymphocytic leukemia. This specimen was PBMCs, taken before ibrutinib treatment.

CDR3 in DNA: TGCGCCAGCAGCTTGATCGGGAGCGGGACAGATACGCAGTATTTT. Amino acids: CASSLIGSGTDTQYF. V and J are TRBV5-1 and TRBJ2-3; maybe TRBD2 (6 bases). Germline loops: CDR1 SGHRS, CDR2 YFSETQ. The V and J ends lost 1 base and 3 bases respectively, with 12 bases between them. The CDR3 consists of 15 residues. The variable domain in full, with the rest retrieved from reference TRBV5-1 and TRBJ2-3, is KAGVTQTPRYLIKTRGQQVTLSCSPISGHRSVSWYQQTPGQGLQFLFEYFSETQRNKGNFPGRFSGRQFSNSRSEMNVSTLELGDSALYLCASSLIGSGTDTQYFGPGTRLTVL.